This T cell receptor (beta chain) was profiled in a study of Graves' ophthalmopathy and Graves' hyperthyroidism. Hyperthyroidism patients, aged 18 to 65, were newly diagnosed, under 2 months' duration. Ineligible for inclusion were patients with other autoimmune diseases, uncontrolled infections, pregnancy or lactation. Orbital computed tomography and thyroid ultrasound, along with TRAb, serum thyroxine and clinical symptoms, underpinned diagnosis. The authors amplified TCR beta CDR3 regions from RNA transcripts. Scientists carried out first-round RT-PCR using HTBI primers and then a second-round multiplex PCR. TCRdb called the multiplex PCR reads again in MiXCR, with one record for every CDR3 protein. Of over a million distinct CDR3 sequences listed, less than 45% are singletons. Points from the study as a whole: For separating ophthalmopathy from stable hyperthyroidism, a 13-signature model gave under 90% sensitivity and roughly 83% specificity.

The V gene's germline CDR1 is MGHRA and CDR2 YSYEKL. The V gene end was trimmed by 1 base and the J gene end by 8 bases; junction bases not matched to a gene: 13. There are 17 residues in the CDR3. This clonotype appeared a few times. Its antigen is still unknown. This rearrangement joins TRBV4-1 to TRBJ1-2; 10 nucleotides align to TRBD1. The clonotype was recovered from an adult man with Graves' hyperthyroidism. The specimen sequenced was peripheral blood or thyroid tissue (not recorded which). CDR3 residues: CASSQVVPWTGGRGYTF. In DNA, the CDR3 is TGCGCCAGCAGCCAAGTGGTACCGTGGACAGGGGGTCGCGGCTACACCTTC.